The subject of this entry is one TCR beta chain. From RNA transcripts, TCR beta CDR3 regions were amplified. Initially, a first-round RT-PCR of the TCR CDR3 employed the HTBI primer set. TCRdb called the multiplex PCR reads again in MiXCR, with one record for every CDR3 protein. The sample shows 690,000 or so distinct CDR3 sequences, roughly 20% of them seen only once. The sample is drawn from a study of T cells in Graves' hyperthyroidism and ophthalmopathy. The CDR3 extends over 14 amino acids. V was pared by 4 bases and J by 6 bases, with 13 bases between. The germline gives CDR1 MGHRA, CDR2 YSYEKL. The gene calls are TRBV4-1 and TRBJ1-5; D gene ambiguous. The receptor was derived from a woman aged 45 to 65 with Graves' hyperthyroidism that later progressed to Graves' ophthalmopathy. The sample comprised blood. This chain's CDR3 is CASSLLGSSQPQHF. The CDR3 coding sequence is TGCGCCAGCAGCCTGTTGGGGTCCTCTCAGCCCCAGCATTTT.